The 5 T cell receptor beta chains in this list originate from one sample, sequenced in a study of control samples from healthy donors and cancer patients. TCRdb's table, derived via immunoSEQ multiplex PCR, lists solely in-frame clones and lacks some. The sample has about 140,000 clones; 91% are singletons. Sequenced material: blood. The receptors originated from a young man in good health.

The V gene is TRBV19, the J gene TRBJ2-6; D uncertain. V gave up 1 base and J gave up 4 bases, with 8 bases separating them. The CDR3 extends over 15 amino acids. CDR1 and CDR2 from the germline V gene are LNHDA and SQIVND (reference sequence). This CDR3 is CASSIVDPGANVLTF. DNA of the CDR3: TGTGCCAGTAGTATAGTAGACCCCGGGGCCAACGTCCTGACTTTC.

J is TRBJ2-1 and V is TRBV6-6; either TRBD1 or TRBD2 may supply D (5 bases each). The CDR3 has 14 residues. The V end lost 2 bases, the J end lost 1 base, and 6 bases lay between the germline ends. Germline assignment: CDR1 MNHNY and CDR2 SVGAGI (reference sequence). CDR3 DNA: TGTGCCAGCAGTTACGGGGGATCCTACAATGAGCAGTTCTTC. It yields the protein CASSYGGSYNEQFF.

In nucleotides, the CDR3 is TGTGCCAGCAGCCAGATTCAGGGAGGTCAGCCCCAGCATTTT. Its translation: CASSQIQGGQPQHF. This sequence joins TRBV3-1 (or the pseudogene TRBV3-2) and TRBJ1-5; D may be TRBD1 (5 bases). The CDR3 contains 14 residues. CDR1 LGHDT and CDR2 YNNKEL come from the germline V gene (reference sequence). Trimming removed 3 bases at V and 6 bases at J, with 12 bases between.

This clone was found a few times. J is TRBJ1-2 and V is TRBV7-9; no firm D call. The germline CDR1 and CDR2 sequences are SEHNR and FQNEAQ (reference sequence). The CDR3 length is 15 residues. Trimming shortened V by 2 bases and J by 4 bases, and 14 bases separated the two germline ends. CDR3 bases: TGTGCCAGCAGCTTATACGATTCACCGGCCTATGGCTACACCTTC. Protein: CASSLYDSPAYGYTF. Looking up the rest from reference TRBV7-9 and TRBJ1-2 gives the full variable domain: DTGVSQNPRHKITKRGQNVTFRCDPISEHNRLYWYRQTLGQGPEFLTYFQNEAQLEKSRLLSDRFSAERPKGSFSTLEIQRTEQGDSAMYLCASSLYDSPAYGYTFGSGTRLTVV.

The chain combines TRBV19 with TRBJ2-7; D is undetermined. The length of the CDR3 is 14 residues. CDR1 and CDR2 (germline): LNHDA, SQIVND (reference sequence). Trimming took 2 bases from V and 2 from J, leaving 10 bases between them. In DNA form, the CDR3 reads TGTGCCAGTAGTATAAAGGGTACAGCCTACGAGCAGTACTTC. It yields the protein CASSIKGTAYEQYF. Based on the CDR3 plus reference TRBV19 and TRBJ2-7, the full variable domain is DGGITQSPKYLFRKEGQNVTLSCEQNLNHDAMYWYRQDPGQGLRLIYYSQIVNDFQKGDIAEGYSVSREKKESFPLTVTSAQKNPTAFYLCASSIKGTAYEQYFGPGTRLTVT.